This T cell receptor (beta chain) stems from a study of CD8+ T cells in alopecia areata. cDNA serving as the sequencing template came from extracted, reverse transcribed RNA. Some clones are missing from TCRdb's copy, which holds only in-frame ones; the method was immunoSEQ multiplex PCR. The sample has 150,000 or so clones; less than 65% are singletons. This clone was seen a few times. Per the germline V gene, CDR1 is LNHDA and CDR2 is SQIVND (reference sequence). CDR3 length: 17 residues. V lost 4 bases and J 1 base, leaving 19 bases between the germline ends. The chain is built from TRBV19 and TRBJ2-5, with D possibly matching TRBD1 (6 bases). The sequence came from a human donor with alopecia areata. Material: CD8+ T cells sorted from blood, obtained at week 0. CDR3 residues: CASSTSPGQRLQETQYF. The CDR3 DNA sequence: TGTGCCAGTAGTACGAGCCCGGGACAACGCCTCCAAGAGACCCAGTACTTC.